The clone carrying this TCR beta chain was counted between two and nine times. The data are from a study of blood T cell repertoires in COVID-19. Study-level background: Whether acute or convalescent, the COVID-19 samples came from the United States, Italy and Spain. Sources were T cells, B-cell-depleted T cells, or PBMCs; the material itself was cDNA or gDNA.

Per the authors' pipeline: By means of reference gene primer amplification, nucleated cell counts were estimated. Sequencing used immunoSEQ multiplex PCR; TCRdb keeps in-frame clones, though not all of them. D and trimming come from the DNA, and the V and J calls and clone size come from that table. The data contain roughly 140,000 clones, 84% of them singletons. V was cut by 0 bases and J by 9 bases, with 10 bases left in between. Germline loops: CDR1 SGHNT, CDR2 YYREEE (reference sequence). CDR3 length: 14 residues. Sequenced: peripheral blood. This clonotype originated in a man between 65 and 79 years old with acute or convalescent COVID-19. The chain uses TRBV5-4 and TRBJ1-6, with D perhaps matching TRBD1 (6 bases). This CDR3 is CASSLAGTLSPLHF. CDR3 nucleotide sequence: TGTGCCAGCAGCTTGGCGGGGACACTTTCACCCCTCCACTTT.